The 6 T cell receptor beta chains reported below all come from one sample, sequenced in a study of OX40 agonist ivuxolimab in advanced cancers. Using immunoSEQ multiplex PCR, the repertoire was profiled, and TCRdb retains in-frame clones only, with some absent. This table holds about 35,000 clones, 65% to 75% found once. The starting material was CD4+ or CD8+ T cells sorted from blood, obtained in a trial of the OX40 agonist ivuxolimab. The receptors here all came from an adult with an advanced solid tumor such as melanoma, head and neck, liver or kidney cancer.

The count of this clone is one. The J gene is TRBJ1-2, the V gene TRBV9; D uncertain. CDR1 and CDR2 from the germline V gene are SGDLS and YYNGEE. V was clipped by 4 bases and J by 8 bases, with 21 bases between them. The CDR3 spans 15 residues. The CDR3: CASSKTPTGALGYTF. The CDR3 coding sequence is TGTGCCAGCAGCAAAACGCCCACGGGAGCCCTCGGCTACACCTTC.

The V and J genes are TRBV2 and TRBJ1-1; tentatively, D is TRBD1 (5 bases). V lost 8 bases, J lost 4 bases, and 11 bases lay in between. The CDR3 is 12 amino acids. CDR1 SNHLY and CDR2 FYNNEI come from the germline V gene. As DNA, the CDR3 is TGTGCCAGCTCCCTGGGGCTCACTGAAGCTTTCTTT. This codes for CASSLGLTEAFF. The complete variable domain, with remaining parts taken from reference TRBV2 and TRBJ1-1, reads EPEVTQTPSHQVTQMGQEVILRCVPISNHLYFYWYRQILGQKVEFLVSFYNNEISEKSEIFDDQFSVERPDGSNFTLKIRSTKLEDSAMYFCASSLGLTEAFFGQGTRLTVV.

As DNA, the CDR3 is TGTGCCAGCAGCTTTGAATTAGGACACCTACGTGGCTACACCTTC. Amino acids: CASSFELGHLRGYTF. V gene TRBV7-9 combines with J gene TRBJ1-2; possible D gene TRBD1, 5 bases. The ends were cut back, 3 bases at V and 7 bases at J, with 18 bases in the middle. The germline V gene has CDR1 SEHNR and CDR2 FQNEAQ (reference sequence). CDR3 length: 15 residues.

The gene calls are TRBV4-1 and TRBJ1-2, with D uncertain. This CDR3 is 13 amino acids long. Germline lookup yields CDR1 MGHRA and CDR2 YSYEKL. Between the trimmed V and J ends, which lost 4 bases and 1 base, there was a span of 7 bases. The CDR3, as DNA: TGCGCCAGCAGCCTAAGCTATAACTATGGCTACACCTTC. Residues: CASSLSYNYGYTF.

This clone was recorded once. CDR3 DNA: TGTGCCAGCTCGCGACTTAGGGACTATGGCTACACCTTC. Its protein product is CASSRLRDYGYTF. The chain carries TRBV18 and TRBJ1-2; D ambiguous. This CDR3 region has 13 residues. V lost 6 bases, J lost 3 bases, and 11 bases lay in between. The germline gives CDR1 KGHSH, CDR2 LQKENI. Full variable domain (missing parts from reference TRBV18 and TRBJ1-2): NAGVMQNPRHLVRRRGQEARLRCSPMKGHSHVYWYRQLPEEGLKFMVYLQKENIIDESGMPKERFSAEFPKEGPSILRIQQVVRGDSAAYFCASSRLRDYGYTFGSGTRLTVV.

This clone was detected a few times. This chain links TRBV10-1 with TRBJ2-2; D is perhaps TRBD1 (6 bases). Germline CDR1 reads WNHNN; CDR2 reads SYGVQD (reference sequence). The ends were cut back, 5 bases at V and 4 bases at J, with 11 bases in the middle. The CDR3 loop spans 14 amino acids. CDR3 protein: CASSPGHSTGELFF. In DNA form, the CDR3 reads TGCGCCAGCAGTCCGGGACACTCCACCGGGGAGCTGTTTTTT.